This T cell receptor (beta chain) was recovered during a study of cytomegalovirus exposure and HLA in healthy donors. Across the study: HLA-typed donors were the source of about 85 million unique TCRs, which an early data release held.

Study-wide results and caveats: Earlier analysis yielded a pattern in which most TCR beta V segments were productive about 87% or about 30% of the time. Later on, analysis showed that most CMV-associated TCR beta chains appeared to be HLA-restricted. The authors reported that TCR beta sequences could predict HLA-A and HLA-B alleles. These predictions were accurate for most subjects in the first cohort.

This CDR3 region has 14 residues. V lost 4 bases to trimming and J lost 7 bases, with 20 bases between them. The germline gives CDR1 GTSNPN, CDR2 SVGIG (reference sequence). This clone was counted once. Antigen: not known. Amplification used 60 Vbeta primers and 13 Jbeta primers. TCRdb keeps only in-frame clones here, not all; method: immunoSEQ multiplex PCR. Of about 150,000 clones listed, around four fifths were seen once; the top ten hold approximately 1.5%. The J gene is TRBJ2-7, the V gene TRBV30; tentative D call: TRBD2 (5 bases). The sequenced sample was PBMCs. The source is a woman in her thirties in good health and CMV-seronegative. This chain's CDR3 is CAWKSVKGPGEQYF. The CDR3 DNA is TGTGCCTGGAAGAGCGTGAAGGGTCCGGGGGAGCAGTACTTC.